One and the same sample provided the 6 T cell receptor beta chains below, sequenced in a study of cytomegalovirus exposure and HLA in healthy donors (dated 2017 in TCRdb). To prepare the library, the immunoSEQ multiplex PCR assay was applied. This immuneACCESS table, as held by TCRdb, lists in-frame sequences with V and J called but not all clones. Of the missing ones, under half trace to an unresolved V gene in checked studies; the others have no known cause. Present in this sample are tens of thousands of clones, approximately 96% of which were seen just once. The top ten hold just over 0.9% of the sample. The specimen sequenced was PBMCs. These receptors came from a man younger than 35 in good health and CMV-seronegative.

The V gene is TRBV7-9, the J gene TRBJ2-3; 11 nucleotides match TRBD1. With 3 bases clipped from V and 4 bases from J, the junction kept 6 bases outside the gene matches. Germline V gene sequence: CDR1 SEHNR, CDR2 FQNEAQ (reference sequence). The CDR3 extends over 16 amino acids. This CDR3 reads CASSFPDRGRPDTQYF. CDR3 nucleotides: TGTGCCAGCAGCTTTCCGGACAGGGGGCGACCAGATACGCAGTATTTT.

The J gene is TRBJ1-2, the V gene TRBV5-4; TRBD1 is a possible D gene (5 bases). V lost 2 bases and J 6 bases, leaving 11 bases between the germline ends. CDR3 length equals 13 residues. Germline CDR1 SGHNT, CDR2 YYREEE (reference sequence). Written as DNA, the CDR3 is TGTGCCAGCAGCTTTAACAGGAGAGATGGCTACACCTTC. Protein product: CASSFNRRDGYTF.

The chain employs TRBV6-4 and TRBJ2-1, with TRBD2 matching 8 bases. This CDR3 has 18 amino acids. Germline V gives CDR1 MRHNA, CDR2 SNTAGT. The V and J ends lost 0 bases and 2 bases, in that order; junction bases with no gene match: 9. This CDR3 is CASSDSIGSGRAYNEQFF. The CDR3 DNA reads as TGTGCCAGCAGTGACTCGATAGGGAGCGGGAGAGCCTACAATGAGCAGTTCTTC.

The chain recombines TRBV28 with TRBJ2-3; the D is unclear. In germline, CDR1 is MDHEN, CDR2 SYDVKM. The CDR3 runs to 12 residues. Trimming shortened V by 7 bases and J by 2 bases, and 7 bases separated the two germline ends. The CDR3 DNA reads as TGTGCCAGCATTGCTAACACAGATACGCAGTATTTT. Its translation is CASIANTDTQYF.

The chain recombines TRBV2 with TRBJ2-1; tentative D call: TRBD1 (6 bases). This CDR3 comprises 10 residues. Germline V gene data show CDR1 as SNHLY and CDR2 as FYNNEI. V was pared by 7 bases and J by 15 bases, with 13 bases between. The CDR3 sequence is CASMGALGFF. The CDR3, as DNA: TGTGCCAGCATGGGGGCCCTCGGGTTCTTC.

CDR3 in DNA: TGTGCCAGTAGTATGGGGGACAGGGTTTCCTACGAGCAGTACTTC. It encodes CASSMGDRVSYEQYF. The rearrangement links TRBV19 to TRBJ2-7, with 9 positions matching TRBD1. Losses at the gene ends were 3 bases for V and 1 base for J; bases not matched to a gene: 4. CDR1 is LNHDA, CDR2 SQIVND, per germline (reference sequence). This CDR3 region has 15 residues. The full variable domain, in which reference TRBV19 and TRBJ2-7 provide the parts outside the CDR3, is DGGITQSPKYLFRKEGQNVTLSCEQNLNHDAMYWYRQDPGQGLRLIYYSQIVNDFQKGDIAEGYSVSREKKESFPLTVTSAQKNPTAFYLCASSMGDRVSYEQYFGPGTRLTVT.